The 19 T cell receptor beta chains below all came from one sample that was sequenced in a study of shared clonotypes between healthy human individuals. Here immunoSEQ multiplex PCR was the method, and the copy in TCRdb shows in-frame clones only, minus some. The profile shows about half a million clones, about 85% of them singletons. The specimen sequenced was PBMCs. These receptors were collected from a woman between 40 and 55 years old in good health. Some clones in this sample may be carry-over from other donors' samples.

The chain employs TRBV5-4 and TRBJ1-2; D remains ambiguous. Germline V gene data show CDR1 as SGHNT and CDR2 as YYREEE (reference sequence). Trimming shortened V by 0 bases and J by 2 bases, and 11 bases separated the two germline ends. The CDR3 has 15 amino acids. The CDR3, as DNA: TGTGCCAGCAGCTTGGAGGTTACCTACAACTATGGCTACACCTTC. This gives the protein CASSLEVTYNYGYTF. Combining the CDR3 with reference TRBV5-4 and TRBJ1-2 gives the whole variable domain ETGVTQSPTHLIKTRGQQVTLRCSSQSGHNTVSWYQQALGQGPQFIFQYYREEENGRGNFPPRFSGLQFPNYSSELNVNALELDDSALYLCASSLEVTYNYGYTFGSGTRLTVV.

The chain couples TRBV27 to TRBJ2-7; possibly TRBD1 for D (5 bases). With 3 bases removed from V and 1 base from J, the gap between germline ends came to 10 bases. Germline V gene sequence: CDR1 MNHEY, CDR2 SMNVEV (reference sequence). The CDR3 consists of 14 residues. This CDR3 is CASSLSWTSYEQYF. As DNA, the CDR3 is TGTGCCAGCAGTTTGTCTTGGACATCCTACGAGCAGTACTTC.

This clone has only one observation. The chain uses TRBV28 and TRBJ2-7; possibly TRBD2 for D (5 bases). The J call may be wrong; the DNA end is better matched by TRBJ2-5. The CDR3 runs to 13 residues. Per the germline V gene, CDR1 is MDHEN and CDR2 is SYDVKM. The CDR3 DNA is TGTGCCAGCGGACTCGGCGGACAAGAGACCCAGTACTTC. The encoded protein is CASGLGGQETQYF.

The chain couples TRBV9 to TRBJ2-2, with D perhaps matching TRBD2 (5 bases). The CDR3 has 14 residues. Germline assignment: CDR1 SGDLS and CDR2 YYNGEE. V shed 3 bases and J shed 5 bases, with 11 bases lying between them. The CDR3 bases are TGTGCCAGCAGCGAGGGCCCGGGAACCGGGGAGCTGTTTTTT. This translates into CASSEGPGTGELFF.

CDR3 nucleotide sequence: TGCGCCAGCAGCAGGGGACAGGCCCCAGATACGCAGTATTTT. As protein: CASSRGQAPDTQYF. The rearrangement uses TRBV5-1 and TRBJ2-3, with 8 positions matching TRBD1. V was pared by 4 bases and J by 4 bases, with 5 bases of the junction left unmatched. Germline CDR1 reads SGHRS; CDR2 reads YFSETQ. The CDR3 sequence is 14 residues long.

Concerning this clone: The likely explanation is a read error, given a far larger clone one base away. This same CDR3 is encoded by further DNA sequences in the sample. The chain links TRBV5-1 to TRBJ2-7; 8 bases are shared with TRBD1. The CDR3 consists of 16 residues. V lost 3 bases to trimming and J lost 1 base; unmatched junction nucleotides: 9. Germline V gene lookup returns CDR1 SGHRS and CDR2 YFSETQ. The CDR3 spells CASSSVTGVRSYEQYF. CDR3 in DNA: TGCGCCAGCAGCTCGGTGACAGGGGTTAGGTCCTACGAGCAGTACTTC.

The J gene is TRBJ2-2, the V gene TRBV4-1; D is unresolved. Trimming cost V 0 bases and J 3 bases, with 8 bases left between them. The CDR3 length is 15 residues. CDR1 MGHRA and CDR2 YSYEKL come from the germline V gene. In nucleotides, the CDR3 is TGCGCCAGCAGCCAAGATCTCCCAGACACCGGGGAGCTGTTTTTT. Its translation: CASSQDLPDTGELFF.

Comment on this clone: At the DNA level, this CDR3 is encoded by other sequences in the same sample as well. The CDR3 DNA reads as TGTGCCAGCTCACCCCTGGCTGGGGATGAGCAGTTCTTC. This encodes CASSPLAGDEQFF. The genes are TRBV18 and TRBJ2-1; no clear D. Trimming took off 3 bases at V and 8 bases at J, with 11 bases between the two ends. The germline V gene has CDR1 KGHSH and CDR2 LQKENI. CDR3 length: 13 residues. Looking up the rest from reference TRBV18 and TRBJ2-1 gives the full variable domain: NAGVMQNPRHLVRRRGQEARLRCSPMKGHSHVYWYRQLPEEGLKFMVYLQKENIIDESGMPKERFSAEFPKEGPSILRIQQVVRGDSAAYFCASSPLAGDEQFFGPGTRLTVL.

In the case of this clone: This likely came from a read error, as a far larger clone is one base away. The chain employs TRBV4-2 and TRBJ1-5; D is possibly TRBD1 (6 bases). Germline loops: CDR1 LGHNA, CDR2 YNFKEQ. The CDR3 is made up of 16 amino acids. Trimming left V 1 base short and J 3 bases short, with 13 bases between. In DNA, the CDR3 is TGTGCCAGCAGCCAAGGTCTGAGACAGGACAATCAGCCCCAGCATTTT. Its protein is CASSQGLRQDNQPQHF.

In this sample, this clone turned up a few times. The chain employs TRBV11-2 and TRBJ1-5; 11 bases fit TRBD1. The CDR3 sequence is 15 residues long. Germline loops: CDR1 SGHAT, CDR2 FQNNGV. V shed 5 bases and J 6 bases; nucleotides not matched to a gene: 6. For the CDR3, the DNA is TGTGCCAGCAGCCGCGGGACAGGGGGTTTTCAGCCCCAGCATTTT. This translates into CASSRGTGGFQPQHF.

CDR3 sequence reads: CASSQGLAGTVGELFF. The CDR3 nucleotides read TGTGCCAGCAGCCAAGGCCTAGCGGGAACGGTCGGGGAGCTGTTTTTT. The chain is built from TRBV14 and TRBJ2-2; 9 nucleotides line up with TRBD2. The CDR3 is made up of 16 amino acids. Germline V gene sequence: CDR1 SGHDN, CDR2 FVKESK. Trimming at V came to 1 base and at J to 7 bases, leaving 7 bases not matched to a gene.

V and J are TRBV5-5 and TRBJ2-1; 9 bases align to TRBD2. Germline lookup yields CDR1 SGHKS and CDR2 YYEKEE (reference sequence). The CDR3 sequence is 17 residues long. V gave up 2 bases and J gave up 2 bases; unmatched junction bases: 8. CDR3 residues: CASSFLSGRGAYNEQFF. The CDR3 region has the DNA TGTGCCAGCAGCTTCCTTAGCGGGAGAGGGGCCTACAATGAGCAGTTCTTC.

The chain couples TRBV11-2 to TRBJ1-1; D gene uncertain. The CDR3 is 15 amino acids. V lost 5 bases and J lost 1, with 14 bases in between. Per the germline V gene, CDR1 is SGHAT and CDR2 is FQNNGV. CDR3 nucleotides: TGTGCCAGCAGCCGGCCAGGACGGGGGAACACTGAAGCTTTCTTT. As protein: CASSRPGRGNTEAFF.

V gene TRBV19 combines with J gene TRBJ1-1, with D perhaps TRBD1 (6 bases). The V and J ends lost 6 bases and 4 bases respectively, with 18 bases between them. The CDR3 loop spans 15 amino acids. The V gene's germline CDR1 is LNHDA and CDR2 SQIVND (reference sequence). This chain's CDR3 is CASSHRGGAGTEAFF. The CDR3 DNA follows: TGTGCCAGTAGCCATAGAGGGGGGGCTGGCACTGAAGCTTTCTTT.

A note on this clone: Only one base separates this from a far larger clonotype, so it likely reflects a read error. The chain is built from TRBV29-1 and TRBJ1-5; D gene uncertain. CDR3 length: 12 residues. The germline CDR1 and CDR2 sequences are SQVTM and ANQGSEA. Trimming removed 7 bases from V and 7 bases from J, with 14 bases in between. CDR3 region: CSAVIGQQPQHF. DNA of the CDR3: TGCAGCGCTGTAATAGGGCAGCAGCCCCAGCATTTT.

The J gene is TRBJ2-1, the V gene TRBV7-2; D perhaps matches TRBD2 (5 bases). From germline, CDR1 is SGHTA and CDR2 FQGNSA. CDR3 length equals 11 residues. V lost 4 bases, J lost 9 bases, and 7 bases lay in between. CDR3 loop: CASSSEVEQFF. CDR3 bases: TGTGCCAGCAGCTCGGAGGTTGAGCAGTTCTTC.

The chain combines TRBV11-2 with TRBJ1-4; D gene uncertain. Germline CDR1 is SGHAT and CDR2 is FQNNGV. Trimming removed 1 base from V and 5 bases from J, with 8 bases in between. CDR3 length: 14 residues. CDR3 loop: CASSLGVPNEKLFF. Written as DNA, the CDR3 is TGTGCCAGCAGCTTAGGGGTGCCCAATGAAAAACTGTTTTTT.

V and J are TRBV5-4 and TRBJ2-7; TRBD2 matches at 7 bases. The V gene end was trimmed by 6 bases and the J gene end by 5 bases; junction bases not matched to a gene: 11. From germline, CDR1 is SGHNT and CDR2 YYREEE (reference sequence). The length of the CDR3 is 14 residues. CDR3 region: CASIGLESFNEQYF. Here the CDR3 DNA reads TGTGCCAGCATCGGACTAGAAAGTTTCAACGAGCAGTACTTC. Supplemented by reference TRBV5-4 and TRBJ2-7, the full variable domain reads ETGVTQSPTHLIKTRGQQVTLRCSSQSGHNTVSWYQQALGQGPQFIFQYYREEENGRGNFPPRFSGLQFPNYSSELNVNALELDDSALYLCASIGLESFNEQYFGPGTRLTVT.

V gene TRBV19 combines with J gene TRBJ2-7, with D perhaps TRBD2 (8 bases). The CDR3 contains 14 residues. CDR1 and CDR2 (germline): LNHDA, SQIVND (reference sequence). Trimming pared 8 bases from V and 3 bases from J, leaving 17 bases between. In DNA form, the CDR3 reads TGTGCCAGTGCCCGGGGGGGACAGATCTACGAGCAGTACTTC. Its translation: CASARGGQIYEQYF.